The source of this TCR beta chain is a study of Graves' ophthalmopathy and Graves' hyperthyroidism. V lost 4 bases, J lost 3 bases, and 15 bases lay in between. The germline V gene encodes CDR1 SEHNR and CDR2 FQNEAQ (reference sequence). The CDR3 is 15 residues long. Study-level points and caveats: Distinction of ophthalmopathy from stable hyperthyroidism by a 13-signature model reached 85% to 90% sensitivity and 75% to 83% specificity. Thyroid clonotypes that were expanded above 0.001 frequency mostly also appeared in blood.

This clonotype was observed a few times. Antigen specificity is unknown. The evidence that diagnosis relied on was clinical symptoms, serum thyroxine, TRAb, thyroid ultrasound and orbital computed tomography. 10 ml of fresh blood yielded the PBMCs by density gradient. Scientists amplified the TCR beta CDR3 regions from RNA transcripts. Second-round multiplex PCR came after a first-round RT-PCR that employed HTBI primers. TCRdb used MiXCR to reprocess the multiplex PCR reads, holding one entry per CDR3 protein. The data hold about 14,000 distinct CDR3 sequences, with 50% observed a single time. This clonotype was obtained from a woman aged 30 to 39 with Graves' ophthalmopathy. This chain joins TRBV7-9 and TRBJ2-5; D might be TRBD1 (6 bases). The material sequenced was peripheral blood. DNA for the CDR3: TGTGCCAGCAGCTCCCCGAGACAGGTAGAAGAGACCCAGTACTTC. This codes for CASSSPRQVEETQYF.